A selection of T cell receptor beta chains follows, all from one sample in a study of blood T cell repertoires in COVID-19. Clones were read by immunoSEQ multiplex PCR, and TCRdb kept only the in-frame ones, dropping some. This table holds roughly 290,000 clones, around 89% found once. Sequenced input: PBMCs or T cells enriched from blood (not recorded which). The receptors stem from a young woman with acute COVID-19. CDR3s include the opening cysteine and the closing phenylalanine or tryptophan. The D gene is left open where the match is weak. A row's size may be missing; if present it is once, few, many or a size class.

V	D	size	J	CDR3	DNA
TRBV7-2	-	-	TRBJ1-3	CASSLAGRGNTIYF	TGTGCCAGCAGCTTAGCTGGGAGAGGAAACACCATATATTTT
TRBV11-3	TRBD1	-	TRBJ2-5	CASSLGGQAQETQYF	TGTGCCAGCAGCTTAGGTGGACAGGCCCAAGAGACCCAGTACTTC
TRBV7-8	-	-	TRBJ1-2	CASSKTGFGGYTF	TGTGCCAGCAGCAAAACAGGGTTCGGTGGCTACACCTTC
TRBV29-1	TRBD1	-	TRBJ2-4	CSVGAGGISKNIQYF	TGCAGCGTTGGAGCAGGGGGCATATCCAAAAACATTCAGTACTTC
TRBV4-1	TRBD2	once	TRBJ2-2	CASSILAVLNTGELFF	TGCGCCAGCAGCATACTAGCGGTCCTAAACACCGGGGAGCTGTTTTTT
TRBV30	TRBD1	-	TRBJ1-2	CASTGAGGYTF	TGTGCCTCGACAGGGGCGGGGGGCTACACCTTC
TRBV2	-	-	TRBJ1-5	CASSEWLNQPQHF	TGTGCCAGCAGTGAATGGCTCAATCAGCCCCAGCATTTT
TRBV3-1/TRBV3-2	-	-	TRBJ1-5	CASSQDRDQPQHF	TGTGCCAGCAGCCAAGATCGGGATCAGCCCCAGCATTTT
TRBV4-1	-	-	TRBJ2-1	CASSQDSVSYNEQFF	TGCGCCAGCAGCCAAGATAGCGTATCCTACAATGAGCAGTTCTTC
TRBV9	TRBD1	-	TRBJ2-7	CASSVGQGATYEQYF	TGTGCCAGCAGCGTAGGACAGGGGGCAACCTACGAGCAGTACTTC
TRBV10-1	-	-	TRBJ2-1	CASSECPQCEQFF	TGCGCCAGCAGTGAGTGTCCGCAGTGCGAGCAGTTCTTC
TRBV7-9	-	-	TRBJ2-7	CASSLFDSSYEQYF	TGTGCCAGCAGCTTATTTGACAGCTCCTACGAGCAGTACTTC
TRBV5-6	-	-	TRBJ1-5	CASSSRLANQPQHF	TGTGCCAGCAGCTCCCGATTAGCAAATCAGCCCCAGCATTTT
TRBV27	TRBD1	-	TRBJ1-6	CASSRDRGSPLHF	TGTGCCAGCAGTCGGGACAGGGGGTCACCCCTCCACTTT
TRBV2	-	-	TRBJ1-3	CASNRQLTIYF	TGTGCCAGCAACCGACAATTAACCATATATTTT
TRBV30	TRBD2	-	TRBJ2-1	CAWSSYGLAGPYNEQFF	TGTGCCTGGAGCTCCTATGGGCTAGCGGGACCCTACAATGAGCAGTTCTTC
TRBV30	TRBD1	-	TRBJ1-5	CAWSVGTGNQPQHF	TGTGCCTGGAGTGTAGGGACAGGCAATCAGCCCCAGCATTTT
TRBV5-4	TRBD1	-	TRBJ2-3	CASSRGGTGGWDTQYF	TGTGCCAGCAGCCGGGGAGGGACAGGGGGATGGGATACGCAGTATTTT
TRBV14	TRBD1	-	TRBJ1-1	CASSQDSGQGMKNTEAFF	TGTGCCAGCAGCCAAGACTCGGGACAGGGGATGAAGAACACTGAAGCTTTCTTT
TRBV4-2	-	-	TRBJ2-1	CASSQDRDGSSDNEQFF	TGTGCCAGCAGCCAAGATAGGGACGGGAGCAGCGACAATGAGCAGTTCTTC
TRBV19	-	few	TRBJ1-1	CASRRQPAPNNTEAFF	TGTGCCAGTAGGCGACAACCTGCACCCAATAACACTGAAGCTTTCTTT
TRBV12-3/TRBV12-4	TRBD1	-	TRBJ1-5	CASSEQGYQPQHF	TGTGCCAGCAGTGAACAGGGGTATCAGCCCCAGCATTTT
TRBV9	TRBD1	-	TRBJ1-2	CASSVQGAAYGYTF	TGTGCCAGCAGCGTTCAGGGGGCCGCCTATGGCTACACCTTC
TRBV5-1	TRBD1	-	TRBJ2-7	CASSLRGTGLYEQYF	TGCGCCAGCAGCCTGAGGGGGACAGGTCTCTACGAGCAGTACTTC
TRBV28	-	-	TRBJ2-7	CASFKEGYEQYF	TGTGCCAGTTTCAAGGAGGGATACGAGCAGTACTTC
TRBV24-1	TRBD1	-	TRBJ2-5	CATSDAGGEETQYF	TGTGCCACCAGTGATGCAGGGGGCGAAGAGACCCAGTACTTC
TRBV27	TRBD2	-	TRBJ2-1	CASSLNPSGRPGGEQFF	TGTGCCAGCAGTTTGAACCCTAGCGGGAGGCCAGGTGGTGAGCAGTTCTTC
TRBV28	TRBD1	-	TRBJ2-1	CASSSMDREDNEQFF	TGTGCCAGCAGTTCAATGGACAGGGAGGACAATGAGCAGTTCTTC
TRBV6-5	-	-	TRBJ1-1	CASKRAGPSNTEAFF	TGTGCCAGCAAAAGGGCAGGGCCTTCGAACACTGAAGCTTTCTTT
TRBV4-1	-	-	TRBJ1-1	CASSQGGFPGDTEAFF	TGCGCCAGCAGCCAAGGGGGGTTTCCAGGGGACACTGAAGCTTTCTTT
TRBV28	TRBD1	-	TRBJ2-1	CASSTQGASYNEQFF	TGTGCCAGCAGTACCCAGGGGGCGTCATACAATGAGCAGTTCTTC
TRBV27	-	-	TRBJ2-1	CASSLSREYNEQFF	TGTGCCAGCAGTTTATCTAGGGAGTACAATGAGCAGTTCTTC
TRBV7-2	-	once	TRBJ2-1	CASRPAGQDNEQFF	TGTGCCAGCAGACCCGCGGGGCAGGACAATGAGCAGTTCTTC
TRBV4-2	-	-	TRBJ2-7	CASSPGGDNLGEQYF	TGTGCCAGCAGCCCTGGGGGGGACAACCTTGGCGAGCAGTACTTC
TRBV5-6	TRBD1	-	TRBJ2-7	CASSLGPTGGYEQYF	TGTGCCAGCAGCTTGGGTCCCACAGGGGGCTACGAGCAGTACTTC
TRBV6-4	TRBD2	many	TRBJ2-2	CASSVAGGPTGELFF	TGTGCCAGCAGTGTAGCGGGAGGACCCACCGGGGAGCTGTTTTTT
TRBV15	-	-	TRBJ1-5	CATSRGPGPQHF	TGTGCCACCAGCAGAGGCCCGGGGCCCCAGCATTTT